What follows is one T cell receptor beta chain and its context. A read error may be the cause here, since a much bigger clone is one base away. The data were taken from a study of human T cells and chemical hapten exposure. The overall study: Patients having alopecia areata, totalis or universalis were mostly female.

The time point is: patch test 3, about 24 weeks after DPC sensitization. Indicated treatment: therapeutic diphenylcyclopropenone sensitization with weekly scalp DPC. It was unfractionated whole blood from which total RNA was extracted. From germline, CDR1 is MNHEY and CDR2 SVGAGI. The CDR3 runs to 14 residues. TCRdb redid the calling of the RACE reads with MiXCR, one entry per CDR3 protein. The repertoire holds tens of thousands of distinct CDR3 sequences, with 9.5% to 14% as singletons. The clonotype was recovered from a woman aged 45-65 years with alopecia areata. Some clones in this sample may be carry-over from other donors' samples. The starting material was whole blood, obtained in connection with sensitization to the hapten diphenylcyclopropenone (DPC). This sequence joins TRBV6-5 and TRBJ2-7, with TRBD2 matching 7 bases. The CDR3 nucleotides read TGTGCCAGCAGTCCGCGGGGAGGGACCTACGACCAGTACTTC. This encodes CASSPRGGTYDQYF.